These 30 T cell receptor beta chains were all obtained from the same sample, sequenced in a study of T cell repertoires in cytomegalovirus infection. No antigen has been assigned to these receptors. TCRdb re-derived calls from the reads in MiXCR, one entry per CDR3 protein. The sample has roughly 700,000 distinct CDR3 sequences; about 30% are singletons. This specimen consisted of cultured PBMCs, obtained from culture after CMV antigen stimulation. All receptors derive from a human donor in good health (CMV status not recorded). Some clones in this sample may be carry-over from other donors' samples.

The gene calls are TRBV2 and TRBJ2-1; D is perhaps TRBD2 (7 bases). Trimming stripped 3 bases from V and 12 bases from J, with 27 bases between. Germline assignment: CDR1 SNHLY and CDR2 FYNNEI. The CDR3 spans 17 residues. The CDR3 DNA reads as TGTGCCAGCAGTGAGAAGGTCGGGGGGCCTCCCGTGGTGGGGCAGTTCTTC. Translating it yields CASSEKVGGPPVVGQFF.

The CDR3 protein is CARTTTEQFF. The DNA of the CDR3 is TGTGCCAGGACAACGACGGAGCAGTTCTTC. The chain joins TRBV6-1 to TRBJ2-1, with D unclear. Germline-derived CDR1 and CDR2 are MNHNS and SASEGT. This CDR3 comprises 10 residues. V gave up 9 bases and J gave up 10 bases, with 10 bases separating them.

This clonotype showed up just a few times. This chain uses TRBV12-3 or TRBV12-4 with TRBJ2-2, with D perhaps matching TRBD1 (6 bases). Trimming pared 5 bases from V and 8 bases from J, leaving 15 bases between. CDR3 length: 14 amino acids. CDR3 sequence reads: CASSHKGVEGELFF. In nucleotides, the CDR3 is TGTGCCAGCAGTCATAAGGGGGTTGAGGGGGAGCTGTTTTTT.

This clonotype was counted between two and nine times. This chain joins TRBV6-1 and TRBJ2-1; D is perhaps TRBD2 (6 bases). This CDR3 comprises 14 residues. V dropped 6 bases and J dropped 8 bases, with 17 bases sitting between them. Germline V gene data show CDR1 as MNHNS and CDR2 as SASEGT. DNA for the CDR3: TGTGCCAGCAGGGAGGACTCGACTAGGGATGAGCAGTTCTTC. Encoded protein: CASREDSTRDEQFF.

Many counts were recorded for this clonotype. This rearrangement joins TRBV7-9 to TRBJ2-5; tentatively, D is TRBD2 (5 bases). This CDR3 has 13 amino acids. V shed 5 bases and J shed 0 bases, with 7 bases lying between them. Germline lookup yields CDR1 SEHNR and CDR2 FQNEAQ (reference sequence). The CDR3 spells CASSPGNQETQYF. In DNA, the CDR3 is TGTGCCAGCAGCCCGGGAAACCAAGAGACCCAGTACTTC.

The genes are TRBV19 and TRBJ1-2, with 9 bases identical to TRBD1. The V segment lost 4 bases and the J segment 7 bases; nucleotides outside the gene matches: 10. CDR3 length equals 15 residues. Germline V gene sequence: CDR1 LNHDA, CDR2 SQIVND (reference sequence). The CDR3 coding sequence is TGTGCCAGTAGTACCCGGACAGGGGTGAGGTCTGGCTACACCTTC. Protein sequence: CASSTRTGVRSGYTF.

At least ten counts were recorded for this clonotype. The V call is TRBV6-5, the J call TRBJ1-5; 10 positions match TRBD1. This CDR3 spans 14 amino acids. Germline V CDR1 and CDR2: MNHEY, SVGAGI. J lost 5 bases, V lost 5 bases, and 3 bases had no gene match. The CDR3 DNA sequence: TGTGCCAGCAGTCGAGGACAGGGGGATCAGCCCCAGCATTTT. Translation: CASSRGQGDQPQHF.

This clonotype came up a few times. Here the CDR3 reads CAITGTDTQYF. CDR3 coding DNA: TGTGCCATAACTGGGACAGATACGCAGTATTTT. The J gene is TRBJ2-3, the V gene TRBV7-9; D unclear. Germline V lookup: CDR1 SEHNR, CDR2 FQNEAQ (reference sequence). This CDR3 is built from 11 residues. The V end was cut by 10 bases, the J end by 3 bases, with 8 bases between.

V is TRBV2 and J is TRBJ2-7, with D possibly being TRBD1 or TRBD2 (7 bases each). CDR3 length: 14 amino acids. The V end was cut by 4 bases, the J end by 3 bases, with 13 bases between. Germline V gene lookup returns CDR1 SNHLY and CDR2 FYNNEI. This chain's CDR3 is CASSGQGGGYEQYF. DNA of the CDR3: TGTGCCAGCAGTGGACAGGGAGGGGGCTACGAGCAGTACTTC. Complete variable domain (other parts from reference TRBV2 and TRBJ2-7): EPEVTQTPSHQVTQMGQEVILRCVPISNHLYFYWYRQILGQKVEFLVSFYNNEISEKSEIFDDQFSVERPDGSNFTLKIRSTKLEDSAMYFCASSGQGGGYEQYFGPGTRLTVT.

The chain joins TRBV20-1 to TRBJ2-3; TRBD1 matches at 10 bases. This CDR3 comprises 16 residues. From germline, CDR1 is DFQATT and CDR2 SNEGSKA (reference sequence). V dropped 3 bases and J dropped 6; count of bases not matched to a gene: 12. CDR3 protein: CSASAGTGVWEDTQYF. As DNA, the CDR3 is TGCAGTGCTAGCGCCGGGACAGGGGTTTGGGAGGATACGCAGTATTTT.

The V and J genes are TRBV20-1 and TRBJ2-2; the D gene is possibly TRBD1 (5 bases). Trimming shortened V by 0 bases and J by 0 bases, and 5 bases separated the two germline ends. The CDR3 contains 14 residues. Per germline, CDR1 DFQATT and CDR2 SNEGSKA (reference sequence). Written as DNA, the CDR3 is TGCAGTGCTAGAGAAGGGGCGAACACCGGGGAGCTGTTTTTT. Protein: CSAREGANTGELFF.

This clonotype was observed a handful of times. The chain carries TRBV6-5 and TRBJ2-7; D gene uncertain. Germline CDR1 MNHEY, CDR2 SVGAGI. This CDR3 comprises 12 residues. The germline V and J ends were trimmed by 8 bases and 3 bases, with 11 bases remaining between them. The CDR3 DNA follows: TGTGCCAGCGCCTCGCTGGGCTACGAGCAGTACTTC. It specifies CASASLGYEQYF.

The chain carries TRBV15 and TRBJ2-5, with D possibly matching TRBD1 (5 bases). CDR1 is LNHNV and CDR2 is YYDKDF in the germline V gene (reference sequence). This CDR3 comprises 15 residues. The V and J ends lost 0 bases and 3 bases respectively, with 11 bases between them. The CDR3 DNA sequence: TGTGCCACCAGCAGAGATCCCAGGGTAGAAGAGACCCAGTACTTC. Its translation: CATSRDPRVEETQYF.

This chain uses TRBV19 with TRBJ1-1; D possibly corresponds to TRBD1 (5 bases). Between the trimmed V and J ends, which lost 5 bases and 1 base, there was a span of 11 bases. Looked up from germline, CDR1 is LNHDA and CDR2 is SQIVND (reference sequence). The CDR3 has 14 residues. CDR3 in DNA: TGTGCCAGTAGTTGGGGACTGGCGAACACTGAAGCTTTCTTT. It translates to CASSWGLANTEAFF.

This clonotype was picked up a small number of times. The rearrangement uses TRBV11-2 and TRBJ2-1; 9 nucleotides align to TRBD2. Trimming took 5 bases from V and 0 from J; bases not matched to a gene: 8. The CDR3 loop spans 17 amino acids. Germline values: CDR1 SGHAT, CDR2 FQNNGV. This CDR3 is CASSRKAGGSSYNEQFF. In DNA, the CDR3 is TGTGCCAGCAGCCGGAAGGCGGGAGGGAGCTCCTACAATGAGCAGTTCTTC.

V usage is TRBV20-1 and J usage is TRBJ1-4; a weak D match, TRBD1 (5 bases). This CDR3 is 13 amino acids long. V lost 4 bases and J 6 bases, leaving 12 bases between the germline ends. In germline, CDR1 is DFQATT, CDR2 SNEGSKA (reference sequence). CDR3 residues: CSATMGLDEKLFF. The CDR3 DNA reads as TGCAGTGCTACGATGGGACTGGATGAAAAACTGTTTTTT.

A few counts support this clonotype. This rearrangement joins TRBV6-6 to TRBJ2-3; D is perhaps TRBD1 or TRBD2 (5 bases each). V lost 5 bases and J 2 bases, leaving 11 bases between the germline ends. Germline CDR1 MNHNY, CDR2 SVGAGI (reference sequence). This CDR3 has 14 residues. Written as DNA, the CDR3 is TGTGCCAGCAGTGTTGGGGGTTACACAGATACGCAGTATTTT. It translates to CASSVGGYTDTQYF.

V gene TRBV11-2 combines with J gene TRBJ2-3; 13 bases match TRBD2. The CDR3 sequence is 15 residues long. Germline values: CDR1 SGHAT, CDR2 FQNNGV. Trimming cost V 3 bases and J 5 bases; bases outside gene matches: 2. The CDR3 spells CASSFGLAGEDTQYF. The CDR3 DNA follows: TGTGCCAGCAGCTTCGGACTAGCGGGAGAAGATACGCAGTATTTT.

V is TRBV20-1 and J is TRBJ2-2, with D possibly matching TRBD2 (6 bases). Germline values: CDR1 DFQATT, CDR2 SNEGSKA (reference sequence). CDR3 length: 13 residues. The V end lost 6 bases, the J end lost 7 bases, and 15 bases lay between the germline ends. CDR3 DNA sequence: TGCAGTGCCATGGACTACCCCAGCGGGGAGCTGTTTTTT. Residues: CSAMDYPSGELFF.

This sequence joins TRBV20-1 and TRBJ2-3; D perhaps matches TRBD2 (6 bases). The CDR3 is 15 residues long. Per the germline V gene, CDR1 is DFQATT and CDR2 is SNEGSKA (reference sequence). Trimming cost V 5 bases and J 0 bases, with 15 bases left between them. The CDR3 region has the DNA TGCAGTGCTTGGCTAGCGATCCTAAGCACAGATACGCAGTATTTT. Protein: CSAWLAILSTDTQYF.

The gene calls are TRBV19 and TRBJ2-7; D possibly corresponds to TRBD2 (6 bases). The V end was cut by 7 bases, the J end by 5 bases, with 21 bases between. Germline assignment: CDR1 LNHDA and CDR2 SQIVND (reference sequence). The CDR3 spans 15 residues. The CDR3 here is CASTPRSGSLDEQYF. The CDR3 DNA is TGTGCCAGTACCCCTCGTTCCGGGAGTTTGGACGAGCAGTACTTC.

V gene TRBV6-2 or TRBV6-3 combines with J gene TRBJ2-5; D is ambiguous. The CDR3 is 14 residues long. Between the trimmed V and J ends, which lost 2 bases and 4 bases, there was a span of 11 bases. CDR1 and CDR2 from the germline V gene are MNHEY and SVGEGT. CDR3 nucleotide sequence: TGTGCCAGCAGTTACGCCGGTTTACGAGAGACCCAGTACTTC. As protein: CASSYAGLRETQYF.

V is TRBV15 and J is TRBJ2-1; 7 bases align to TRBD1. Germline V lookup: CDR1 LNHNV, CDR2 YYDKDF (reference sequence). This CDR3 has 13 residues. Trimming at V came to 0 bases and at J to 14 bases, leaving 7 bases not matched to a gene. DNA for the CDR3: TGTGCCACCAGCAGAGATCTGAGAGGGGGCGAGTTCTTC. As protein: CATSRDLRGGEFF.

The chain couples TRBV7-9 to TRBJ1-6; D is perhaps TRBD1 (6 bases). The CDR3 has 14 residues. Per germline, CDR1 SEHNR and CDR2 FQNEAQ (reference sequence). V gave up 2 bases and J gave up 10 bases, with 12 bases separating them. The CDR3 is CASSLSTGKSPLHF. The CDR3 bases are TGTGCCAGCAGCTTAAGCACAGGGAAATCACCCCTCCACTTT.

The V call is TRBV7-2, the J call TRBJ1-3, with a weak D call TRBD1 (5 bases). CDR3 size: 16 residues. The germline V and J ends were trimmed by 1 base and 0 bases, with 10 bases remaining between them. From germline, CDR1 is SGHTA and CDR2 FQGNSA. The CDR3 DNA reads TGTGCCAGCAGCTTAGGCAGGGTGAACTCTGGAAACACCATATATTTT. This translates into CASSLGRVNSGNTIYF.

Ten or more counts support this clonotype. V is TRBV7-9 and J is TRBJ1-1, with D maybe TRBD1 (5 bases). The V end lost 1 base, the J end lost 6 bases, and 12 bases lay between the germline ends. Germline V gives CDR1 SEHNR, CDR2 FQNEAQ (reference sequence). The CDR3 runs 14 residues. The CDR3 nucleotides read TGTGCCAGCAGCTTAGGTGGGACTAACGCTGAAGCTTTCTTT. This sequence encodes CASSLGGTNAEAFF.

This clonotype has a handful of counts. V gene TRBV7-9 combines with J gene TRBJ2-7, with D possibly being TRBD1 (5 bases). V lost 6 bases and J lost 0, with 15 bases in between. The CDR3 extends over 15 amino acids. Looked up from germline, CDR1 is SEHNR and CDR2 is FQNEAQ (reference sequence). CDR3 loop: CASSSDSTASYEQYF. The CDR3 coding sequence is TGTGCCAGCAGTTCCGACAGCACAGCCTCCTACGAGCAGTACTTC.

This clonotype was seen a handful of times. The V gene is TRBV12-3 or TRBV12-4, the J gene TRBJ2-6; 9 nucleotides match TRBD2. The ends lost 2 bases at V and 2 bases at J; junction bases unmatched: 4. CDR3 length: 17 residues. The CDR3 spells CASSLRASGTGANVLTF. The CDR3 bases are TGTGCCAGCAGTTTACGGGCTAGCGGGACTGGGGCCAACGTCCTGACTTTC.

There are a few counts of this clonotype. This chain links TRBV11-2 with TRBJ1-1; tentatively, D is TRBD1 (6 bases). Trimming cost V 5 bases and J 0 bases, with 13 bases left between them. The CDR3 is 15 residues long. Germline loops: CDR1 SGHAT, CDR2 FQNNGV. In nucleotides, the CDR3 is TGTGCCAGCAGCCAAAGGAGGGGGGTGAACACTGAAGCTTTCTTT. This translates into CASSQRRGVNTEAFF.

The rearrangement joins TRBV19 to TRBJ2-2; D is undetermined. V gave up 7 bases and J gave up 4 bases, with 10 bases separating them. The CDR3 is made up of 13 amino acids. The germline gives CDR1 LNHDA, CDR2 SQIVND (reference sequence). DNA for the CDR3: TGTGCCAGTACCATGAGACGCACCGGGGAGCTGTTTTTT. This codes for CASTMRRTGELFF.